This passage covers 2 T cell receptor beta chains from one sample sequenced in a study of blood T cell repertoires in COVID-19. Assay used: immunoSEQ multiplex PCR; TCRdb lists only in-frame clones, some missing. Of around 130,000 clones listed, around three quarters are singletons. Sequenced material: peripheral blood. Source of these receptors: a human donor in a cohort sampled during active COVID-19.

The V gene is TRBV5-1, the J gene TRBJ2-5, with TRBD2 identical over 16 bases. Losses at the gene ends were 4 bases for V and 5 bases for J; bases not matched to a gene: 2. Germline V gives CDR1 SGHRS, CDR2 YFSETQ. The CDR3 is 15 amino acids. The CDR3 region has the DNA TGCGCCAGCAGCGGGACTAGCGGGGGGGCCGAGACCCAGTACTTC. It codes for CASSGTSGGAETQYF.

This rearrangement joins TRBV6-6 to TRBJ1-2; D not resolved. V was clipped by 2 bases and J by 4 bases, with 5 bases between them. The CDR3 spans 12 residues. Looked up from germline, CDR1 is MNHNY and CDR2 is SVGAGI (reference sequence). CDR3 protein: CASSYRVYGYTF. DNA of the CDR3: TGTGCCAGCAGTTACCGAGTCTATGGCTACACCTTC.